The entry below describes one TCR beta chain. No cognate antigen has been identified for it. Per-base qualities were not stored, and no clone one base away is much larger. The data derive from a study of regulatory dendritic cells for organ transplantation (dated by TCRdb to the late 2010s). Looking at the study overall: Regulatory dendritic cells were generated from monocytes cultured with vitamin D3 on days 0 and 4 and IL-10 on day 4. On day 6, LPS was added to the DC cultures to test how the DCs responded to a strong maturation-inducing agent. Sorted naive and memory CD4+ and CD8+ T cells had their TCRbeta repertoires sequenced both before and after allostimulation with either regulatory or mature dendritic cells. The paper as a whole reports these results and caveats: In both subjects, allostimulation led to expansion of memory CD8+ clones, although regulatory dendritic cells appeared to cause more limited expansion than mature dendritic cells did. Sequencing was done in only two subjects, and the authors reported considerable heterogeneity between individuals in the alloreactive memory CD8+ T cell pool. Repertoires were highly diverse in naive CD4+ and CD8+ T cells, less diverse in memory cells, and most oligoclonal in memory CD8+ cells. Of the resting subsets, the one holding the most alloreactive TCR clonotypes was memory CD8+ T cells.

Multiplexed two-step PCR with Vbeta-specific forward primers and Jbeta-specific reverse primers was used to amplify TCRbeta CDR3 regions. Through the immunoSEQ service, the TCRbeta libraries were run on an Illumina instrument for sequencing. In the source study's methods: V, D and J genes were assigned using IMGT annotation, and counts were corrected for multiplex PCR bias using synthetic CDR3 analogues. In the immunoSEQ Analyzer, repertoire clonality was calculated as one minus normalized Shannon entropy. Clonal expansion was defined by Fisher's exact test with Benjamini-Hochberg false discovery rate control, using two-tailed P<0.01. Drawn from immuneACCESS, this table holds only the in-frame rearrangements with V and J called that TCRdb kept. Clones are partly lost; checked studies trace under half to an unresolved V gene and leave the rest unexplained. D and trimming were read from the DNA, whereas the V and J calls and clone size are those reported in that table. The sample records thousands of clones, 45% to 65% of which are singletons. 20% to 25% of the sample is held by the ten biggest clonotypes.

The CDR3, cysteine through phenylalanine, is 15 amino acids long. This entry keeps only the CDR3 DNA: 45 bases, framed from base 1. V and J are truncated by 7 bases and 3 bases respectively, leaving an intervening sequence of 17 bases. Via the germline V gene, CDR1 is MNHNS and CDR2 SASEGT. Sorted T cell subsets were CFSE-labeled and co-cultured for around 5 days with allogeneic regulatory or mature dendritic cells at a 1:10 DC:T ratio. FACS was used to sort CD4+ or CD8+ cells into naive T cells (CD45RA+) and memory T cells (CD45RO+). T cells for TCR sequencing came from two healthy control subjects. Genomic DNA was extracted with the Qiagen DNeasy Blood & Tissue Kit.

The receptor was isolated from a human donor in good health. The chain uses TRBV6-1 and TRBJ2-3; a tentative D match to TRBD1 spans 7 bases. The source material was memory CD8+ T cells from blood cultured with dendritic cells. The cell subset or site label, read with the paper, signifies: CD45RO+ memory T cells. The CDR3 region reads CASTRQGRGTDTQYF. DNA sequence: TGTGCCAGCACCCGACAGGGACGGGGGACAGATACGCAGTATTTT.